This T cell receptor (beta chain) was identified in a study of blood T cell repertoires in COVID-19 (dated by TCRdb to 2019 to 2021). Context from the whole study: Collaborator samples came from the United States, Italy and Spain and covered acute and convalescent phases of COVID-19. The material from the prospective study consisted of cDNA or gDNA derived from T cells, B-cell-depleted T cells, or PBMCs. Deeply sampled blood TCRbeta repertoires from subjects exposed to, actively infected with, or recovered from COVID-19 were included in the dataset. Nearly every sample came with metadata listing a de-identified subject ID, COVID-19 status, age in years and sex. The repertoires were released in a freely available public database intended as a resource for research on the immune response to SARS-CoV-2. HLA class I and class II types, where available, came from metadata supplied by the sample provider rather than from assay-based typing. Samples came from the ongoing ImmuneRACE study (first 160 participants) plus 1,254 subjects from 6 global collaborators.

The CDR3, cysteine through phenylalanine, is 14 amino acids long. The retained sequence is limited to the CDR3, 42 bases, with the frame set at the first base. Taken from the germline V gene (reference sequence), the CDR1 and CDR2 loops are DFQATT and SNEGSKA. The germline ends are 13 bases apart after V is trimmed by 3 bases and J by 2 bases. One collaborating source in Seattle enrolled patients during active infection and followed them longitudinally through the course of disease. Each collaborating institution followed its own protocols to collect whole blood in K2EDTA tubes. Collaborator samples were shipped for TCRbeta analysis as frozen whole blood, isolated PBMCs, or DNA extracted from either sample type. This clone has only one observation. Its binding antigen is unknown. One base away there is no much larger clone; base qualities are not given. Beyond this particular receptor, the publication reports: Clinical and demographic metadata were provided uncurated, with the amount varying by source and participant.

TCRbeta CDR3 regions were amplified from genomic DNA using the immunoSEQ Assay, a bias-controlled multiplex PCR. Processing in the source paper ran as follows. The number of nucleated cells in each sample was estimated from the amplification of reference gene primers within the assay. Sequence reads were collapsed and filtered to measure the absolute abundance of every unique TCRbeta CDR3 rearrangement. For each sample, productive Simpson clonality was calculated as the square root of Simpson's diversity index over productive rearrangements. The table comes from immuneACCESS by way of TCRdb, which keeps in-frame sequences with V and J called. Part of the clones is missing from these tables; in studies checked, under half for an unresolved V gene and the rest for unknown reasons. The V and J calls and clone size come from that table; D and trimming were worked out from the DNA. This sample lists 190,000 or so clones; roughly 81% were detected once. The ten largest clones capture approximately 10% of the sample.

Input material: peripheral blood. The chain employs TRBV20-1 and TRBJ1-1; no D segment can be confidently identified. The receptor was isolated from an elderly woman with COVID-19, enrolled during active disease. CDR3 sequence: CSASLGGPNTEAFF. The nucleotide sequence reads TGCAGTGCTAGTCTCGGCGGGCCAAACACTGAAGCTTTCTTT.